Below, 29 T cell receptor beta chains from the same sample are listed, as sequenced in a study of shared clonotypes between healthy human individuals. Positive CCR7 selection of CD45RO-negative cells yielded the naive CD8 cells, and terminally differentiated effector memory CD45RA+ cells were excluded. The assay was immunoSEQ multiplex PCR, and TCRdb's table has in-frame clones only and misses some. Here the sample spans some 2 million clones, approximately 94% being singletons. Sequenced sample: naive CD8+ T cells sorted from blood. These receptors came from a man between 18 and 35 years old in good health.

This chain joins TRBV7-9 and TRBJ2-5; D uncertain. The CDR3 has 14 amino acids. The V end was cut by 5 bases, the J end by 5 bases, with 15 bases between. Germline CDR1 SEHNR, CDR2 FQNEAQ (reference sequence). The CDR3 loop is CASSPGPSYETQYF. As DNA, the CDR3 is TGTGCCAGCAGCCCGGGCCCCTCTTATGAGACCCAGTACTTC.

Turning to this clone: One end of the junction fails to match germline, which may point to a read error. This chain connects TRBV7-7 to TRBJ2-1; 11 nucleotides line up with TRBD2. The CDR3 is 15 residues long. CDR1 is SSHAT and CDR2 is FNYEAQ in the germline V gene (reference sequence). The CDR3 sequence: CASSSGLAEYNEQFF. The CDR3 DNA is TGTGCTAGCAGCTCGGGACTAGCGGAGTACAATGAGCAGTTCTTC.

The chain carries TRBV6-5 and TRBJ1-3, with D uncertain. The germline V and J ends were trimmed by 6 bases and 1 base, with 10 bases remaining between them. CDR3 length: 14 amino acids. Per the germline V gene, CDR1 is MNHEY and CDR2 is SVGAGI. CDR3 protein: CASSHRESGNTIYF. The CDR3 coding sequence is TGTGCCAGCAGCCACCGGGAGTCTGGAAACACCATATATTTT.

The V gene is TRBV14, the J gene TRBJ2-5; D unresolved. Germline values: CDR1 SGHDN, CDR2 FVKESK. Deletions cut 2 bases from V and 1 base from J, with 20 bases between. The CDR3 has 18 amino acids. As DNA, the CDR3 is TGTGCCAGCAGCCAACCCCCTGCGGTCTGGGCGTTCCAAGAGACCCAGTACTTC. Translation: CASSQPPAVWAFQETQYF.

The chain employs TRBV27 and TRBJ2-3, with D perhaps being TRBD1 or TRBD2 (6 bases each). Between the trimmed V and J ends, which lost 6 bases and 4 bases, there was a span of 14 bases. The CDR3 extends over 14 amino acids. Germline V gives CDR1 MNHEY, CDR2 SMNVEV (reference sequence). For the CDR3, the DNA is TGTGCCAGCAGCCCAGCCGGGGGCCCAGATACGCAGTATTTT. As protein: CASSPAGGPDTQYF.

V and J are TRBV15 and TRBJ2-7, with 10 positions matching TRBD1. The germline CDR1 and CDR2 sequences are LNHNV and YYDKDF (reference sequence). The V gene end was trimmed by 7 bases and the J gene end by 2 bases; junction bases not matched to a gene: 5. The CDR3 loop spans 14 amino acids. CDR3 loop: CATTKTGGPYEQYF. As DNA, the CDR3 is TGTGCCACCACCAAGACAGGGGGCCCCTACGAGCAGTACTTC.

The chain couples TRBV2 to TRBJ1-5, with D perhaps TRBD1 (6 bases). The V gene's germline CDR1 is SNHLY and CDR2 FYNNEI. Trimming took 5 bases from V and 4 from J, leaving 18 bases between them. The CDR3 covers 16 residues. Here the CDR3 DNA reads TGTGCCAGCAGTTCAGAGGTTGGACAGATGAATCAGCCCCAGCATTTT. Amino acids: CASSSEVGQMNQPQHF.

This chain links TRBV9 with TRBJ1-3; D is uncertain. Trimming stripped 4 bases from V and 4 bases from J, with 15 bases between. CDR3 length equals 15 residues. The germline V gene encodes CDR1 SGDLS and CDR2 YYNGEE. The CDR3 sequence: CASSPEGSQGNTIYF. In nucleotides, the CDR3 is TGTGCCAGCAGCCCTGAAGGGTCACAGGGAAACACCATATATTTT.

V gene TRBV10-3 combines with J gene TRBJ1-2; a weak D match, TRBD1 (5 bases). CDR3 length equals 15 residues. V lost 7 bases to trimming and J lost 3 bases, with 18 bases between them. The germline gives CDR1 ENHRY, CDR2 SYGVKD. The CDR3 bases are TGTGCCATCACCTCTGGGCCAGGGAACGACTATGGCTACACCTTC. Amino acid sequence: CAITSGPGNDYGYTF.

The chain carries TRBV4-3 and TRBJ1-2, with D perhaps matching TRBD1 (6 bases). This CDR3 contains 13 residues. The ends were cut back, 3 bases at V and 10 bases at J, with 15 bases in the middle. Per germline, CDR1 LGHNA and CDR2 YSLEER. The CDR3 protein is CASSQARTVLYTF. For the CDR3, the DNA is TGCGCCAGCAGCCAGGCCAGGACAGTACTCTACACCTTC.

CDR3 residues: CASSQAFVSDRVLNEQFF. CDR3 nucleotide sequence: TGTGCCAGCTCACAAGCCTTTGTATCGGACAGGGTCCTCAATGAGCAGTTCTTC. V gene TRBV18 combines with J gene TRBJ2-1; TRBD1 matches at 8 bases. The ends lost 4 bases at V and 6 bases at J; junction bases unmatched: 17. Germline values: CDR1 KGHSH, CDR2 LQKENI. There are 18 residues in the CDR3.

The rearrangement links TRBV9 to TRBJ2-5; D perhaps matches TRBD1 (5 bases). Germline CDR1 and CDR2: SGDLS and YYNGEE. The CDR3 has 14 amino acids. V lost 3 bases and J lost 5, with 14 bases in between. Here the CDR3 reads CASSASRGRETQYF. Written as DNA, the CDR3 is TGTGCCAGCAGCGCCTCAAGGGGTAGGGAGACCCAGTACTTC.

The rearrangement uses TRBV20-1 and TRBJ1-2; D is unclear. V lost 5 bases to trimming and J lost 5 bases, with 9 bases between them. From germline, CDR1 is DFQATT and CDR2 SNEGSKA (reference sequence). This CDR3 is built from 11 residues. The CDR3 region is CSAPDVYGYTF. Here the CDR3 DNA reads TGCAGTGCTCCGGACGTATATGGCTACACCTTC.

The rearrangement links TRBV6-1 to TRBJ2-1; D is tentatively TRBD1 or TRBD2 (7 bases each). The CDR3 loop spans 14 amino acids. Germline V CDR1 and CDR2: MNHNS, SASEGT. Trimming removed 3 bases from V and 5 bases from J, with 11 bases in between. CDR3 amino acids: CASSEQGGNNEQFF. Written as DNA, the CDR3 is TGTGCCAGCAGTGAGCAGGGGGGGAACAATGAGCAGTTCTTC.

In the case of this clone: Different DNA sequences within this sample yield the same CDR3. The chain employs TRBV27 and TRBJ2-2; D is uncertain. The CDR3 totals 12 residues. Between the trimmed V and J ends, which lost 6 bases and 6 bases, there was a span of 8 bases. Germline-derived CDR1 and CDR2 are MNHEY and SMNVEV (reference sequence). CDR3: CASSLRAGELFF. CDR3 coding DNA: TGTGCCAGCAGCCTAAGGGCCGGGGAGCTGTTTTTT.

Note on this clone: The sample holds other DNA sequences that translate to the same CDR3. The CDR3 loop reads CASSPRGSPYEQYF. The CDR3 DNA follows: TGTGCCAGCAGTCCCCGGGGTAGTCCCTACGAGCAGTACTTC. V is TRBV27 and J is TRBJ2-7; a possible D gene is TRBD2 (5 bases). The CDR3 is made up of 14 amino acids. The V gene lost 5 bases and the J gene lost 2 bases, with 13 bases spanning the gap. Germline CDR1 reads MNHEY; CDR2 reads SMNVEV (reference sequence).

The chain joins TRBV2 to TRBJ1-4; a weak D match, TRBD1 (5 bases). Germline V CDR1 and CDR2: SNHLY, FYNNEI. V was trimmed by 4 bases and J by 5 bases, leaving 14 bases between them. This CDR3 has 15 amino acids. The DNA of the CDR3 is TGTGCCAGCAGTGGTCACCGGGACCACAATGAAAAACTGTTTTTT. It encodes CASSGHRDHNEKLFF.

This clone appeared a single time. The rearrangement uses TRBV15 and TRBJ1-5; D is perhaps TRBD1 (6 bases). This CDR3 has 18 residues. The germline V gene has CDR1 LNHNV and CDR2 YYDKDF (reference sequence). V was cut by 0 bases and J by 0 bases, with 15 bases left in between. CDR3: CATSRDLTGLYSNQPQHF. The CDR3 coding sequence is TGTGCCACCAGCAGAGACCTGACAGGCCTTTATAGCAATCAGCCCCAGCATTTT. The variable domain in full, with the rest retrieved from reference TRBV15 and TRBJ1-5, is DAMVIQNPRYQVTQFGKPVTLSCSQTLNHNVMYWYQQKSSQAPKLLFHYYDKDFNNEADTPDNFQSRRPNTSFCFLDIRSPGLGDTAMYLCATSRDLTGLYSNQPQHFGDGTRLSIL.

This clone was seen a single time. The V and J genes are TRBV27 and TRBJ2-2; 14 nucleotides agree with TRBD2. Germline lookup yields CDR1 MNHEY and CDR2 SMNVEV (reference sequence). The CDR3 is made up of 16 amino acids. Trimming took 8 bases from V and 4 from J; bases not matched to a gene: 6. The CDR3 protein is CASAGLAGGGTGELFF. In DNA, the CDR3 is TGTGCCAGCGCCGGACTAGCGGGAGGAGGCACCGGGGAGCTGTTTTTT.

V and J are TRBV6-1 and TRBJ2-3; 8 bases map to TRBD2. Germline-derived CDR1 and CDR2 are MNHNS and SASEGT. The CDR3 extends over 15 amino acids. Losses at the gene ends were 6 bases for V and 0 bases for J; bases not matched to a gene: 5. CDR3 residues: CASSPGGASTDTQYF. The CDR3 bases are TGTGCCAGCAGCCCCGGGGGGGCAAGCACAGATACGCAGTATTTT.

This rearrangement joins TRBV7-6 to TRBJ2-3; TRBD2 matches 13 bases. CDR1 is SGHVS, CDR2 FNYEAQ, per germline. The CDR3 totals 15 residues. V lost 1 base and J lost 8; bases outside the gene matches: 3. CDR3 region: CASSLEGTSGITQYF. CDR3 DNA: TGTGCCAGCAGCTTAGAAGGGACTAGCGGGATTACGCAGTATTTT.

The V gene is TRBV30, the J gene TRBJ2-3; 9 nucleotides agree with TRBD2. The CDR3 totals 13 residues. The germline CDR1 and CDR2 sequences are GTSNPN and SVGIG (reference sequence). Trimming cost V 4 bases and J 2 bases; bases outside gene matches: 1. Written as DNA, the CDR3 is TGTGCCTGGACTAGCGGGAACACAGATACGCAGTATTTT. Its protein product is CAWTSGNTDTQYF.

V gene TRBV11-2 combines with J gene TRBJ1-3, with D unresolved. Germline CDR1 reads SGHAT; CDR2 reads FQNNGV. CDR3 length: 16 residues. Trimming pared 5 bases from V and 7 bases from J, leaving 21 bases between. The CDR3 DNA reads as TGTGCCAGCAGCCCGGAAGGGAGGCTTGAGTGGAACACCATATATTTT. Protein sequence: CASSPEGRLEWNTIYF.

The count of this clone is one. The chain recombines TRBV19 with TRBJ2-7; TRBD1 aligns across 7 bases. The CDR3 is 13 residues long. V lost 10 bases to trimming and J lost 2 bases; unmatched junction nucleotides: 8. Germline V CDR1 and CDR2: LNHDA, SQIVND (reference sequence). The chain's CDR3 is CATTDRQTYEQYF. CDR3 sequence (DNA): TGTGCCACCACGGACAGGCAGACCTACGAGCAGTACTTC.

This chain uses TRBV7-6 with TRBJ1-5; no clear D. CDR3 length: 14 amino acids. Germline lookup yields CDR1 SGHVS and CDR2 FNYEAQ. V shed 5 bases and J shed 3 bases, with 11 bases lying between them. The CDR3 bases are TGTGCCAGCAGCGAGCGGGTCTTCAATCAGCCCCAGCATTTT. Residues: CASSERVFNQPQHF. The full variable domain, with the rest looked up from reference TRBV7-6 and TRBJ1-5, is GAGVSQSPRYKVTKRGQDVALRCDPISGHVSLYWYRQALGQGPEFLTYFNYEAQQDKSGLPNDRFSAERPEGSISTLTIQRTEQRDSAMYRCASSERVFNQPQHFGDGTRLSIL.

This clone was detected once. V gene TRBV9 combines with J gene TRBJ2-5; D unresolved. The CDR3 runs 12 residues. Trimming removed 0 bases from V and 4 bases from J, with 4 bases in between. Germline-derived CDR1 and CDR2 are SGDLS and YYNGEE. The CDR3 sequence: CASSVVGETQYF. CDR3 bases: TGTGCCAGCAGCGTAGTGGGAGAGACCCAGTACTTC.

The rearrangement joins TRBV29-1 to TRBJ2-7, with D perhaps TRBD1 (5 bases). The V gene's germline CDR1 is SQVTM and CDR2 ANQGSEA. The CDR3 runs 13 residues. V lost 1 base, J lost 0 bases, and 7 bases lay in between. The CDR3 region is CSVEGQYSYEQYF. The CDR3 DNA reads TGCAGCGTTGAAGGACAGTACTCCTACGAGCAGTACTTC.

The V gene is TRBV6-5, the J gene TRBJ1-1; TRBD1 aligns across 10 bases. This CDR3 region has 14 residues. The V and J ends lost 1 base and 4 bases, in that order; junction bases with no gene match: 0. Germline V lookup: CDR1 MNHEY, CDR2 SVGAGI. CDR3 loop: CASSYWTGGTEAFF. CDR3 sequence (DNA): TGTGCCAGCAGTTACTGGACAGGGGGCACTGAAGCTTTCTTT.

Comment on this clone: The same CDR3 can be traced to other DNA sequences in this sample. The chain employs TRBV9 and TRBJ2-7; 8 bases agree with TRBD1. The ends lost 0 bases at V and 3 bases at J; junction bases unmatched: 2. This CDR3 has 14 residues. In germline, CDR1 is SGDLS, CDR2 YYNGEE. This CDR3 reads CASSVGGTGYEQYF. Written as DNA, the CDR3 is TGTGCCAGCAGCGTAGGCGGGACAGGCTACGAGCAGTACTTC. The full variable domain, rest sourced from reference TRBV9 and TRBJ2-7, is DSGVTQTPKHLITATGQRVTLRCSPRSGDLSVYWYQQSLDQGLQFLIQYYNGEERAKGNILERFSAQQFPDLHSELNLSSLELGDSALYFCASSVGGTGYEQYFGPGTRLTVT.